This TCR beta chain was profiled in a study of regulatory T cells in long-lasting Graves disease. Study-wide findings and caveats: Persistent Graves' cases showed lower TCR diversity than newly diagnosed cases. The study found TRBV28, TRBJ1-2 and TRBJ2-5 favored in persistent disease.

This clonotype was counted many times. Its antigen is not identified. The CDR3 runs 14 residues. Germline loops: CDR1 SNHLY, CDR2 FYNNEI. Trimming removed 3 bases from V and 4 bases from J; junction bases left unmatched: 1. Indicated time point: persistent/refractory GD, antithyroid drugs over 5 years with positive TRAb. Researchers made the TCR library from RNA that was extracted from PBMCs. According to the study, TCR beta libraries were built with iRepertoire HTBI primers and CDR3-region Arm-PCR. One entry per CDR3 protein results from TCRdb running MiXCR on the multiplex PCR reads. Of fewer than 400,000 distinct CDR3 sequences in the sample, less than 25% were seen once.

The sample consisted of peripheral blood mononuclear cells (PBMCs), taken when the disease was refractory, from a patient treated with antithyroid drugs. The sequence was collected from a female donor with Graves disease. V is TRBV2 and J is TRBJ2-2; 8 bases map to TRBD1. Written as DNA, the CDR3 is TGTGCCAGCAGTGAGGACAGGGTCACCGGGGAGCTGTTTTTT. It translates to CASSEDRVTGELFF.